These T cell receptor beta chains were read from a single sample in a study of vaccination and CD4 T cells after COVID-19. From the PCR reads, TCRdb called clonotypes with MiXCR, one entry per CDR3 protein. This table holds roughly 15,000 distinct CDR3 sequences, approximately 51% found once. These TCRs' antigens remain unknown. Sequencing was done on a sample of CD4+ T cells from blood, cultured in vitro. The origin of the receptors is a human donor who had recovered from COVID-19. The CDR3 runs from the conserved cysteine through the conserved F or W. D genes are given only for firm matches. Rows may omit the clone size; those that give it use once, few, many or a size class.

CDR3nt: TGCAGTGCTTCCAGGGGCGAAGCTTTCTTT
CDR3aa: CSASRGEAFF
abundance: NA
j_gene: TRBJ1-1
d_gene: NA
v_gene: TRBV20-1

CDR3nt: TGTGCCATCTCGACAGGGGCGAACACCGGGGAGCTGTTTTTT
CDR3aa: CAISTGANTGELFF
abundance: NA
j_gene: TRBJ2-2
d_gene: TRBD1
v_gene: TRBV10-3

CDR3nt: TGCGCCAGCAGCTTGGTTGGGGCCTCCCCGGGGGGCTACACCTTC
CDR3aa: CASSLVGASPGGYTF
abundance: NA
j_gene: TRBJ1-2
d_gene: NA
v_gene: TRBV5-1

CDR3nt: TGCAGTGCTAGAGATGACAGGGGGCACACTGAAGCTTTCTTT
CDR3aa: CSARDDRGHTEAFF
abundance: medium-sized
j_gene: TRBJ1-1
d_gene: TRBD1
v_gene: TRBV20-1

CDR3nt: TGTGCCAGCAGTTTTACAGCTACGTACCAAGAGACCCAGTACTTC
CDR3aa: CASSFTATYQETQYF
abundance: once
j_gene: TRBJ2-5
d_gene: NA
v_gene: TRBV28

CDR3nt: TGTGCCAGCAGCTTAACCGGGACAGGGGGCACAGATACGCAGTATTTT
CDR3aa: CASSLTGTGGTDTQYF
abundance: NA
j_gene: TRBJ2-3
d_gene: TRBD1
v_gene: TRBV7-8

CDR3nt: TGCGCCAGCAGTGAGTCCGTACTCCGGACTAGCGGGAACTACGAGCAGTACTTC
CDR3aa: CASSESVLRTSGNYEQYF
abundance: NA
j_gene: TRBJ2-7
d_gene: TRBD2
v_gene: TRBV10-2

CDR3nt: TGCAGTGCTAGGGGGGGACAGCCTTTAATCCAGCCCCAGCATTTT
CDR3aa: CSARGGQPLIQPQHF
abundance: medium-sized
j_gene: TRBJ1-5
d_gene: TRBD1
v_gene: TRBV20-1

CDR3nt: TGTGCCAGCAGCTTGGGACTAGCGGGAGATGTCTACGAGCAGTACTTC
CDR3aa: CASSLGLAGDVYEQYF
abundance: few
j_gene: TRBJ2-7
d_gene: TRBD2
v_gene: TRBV7-2

CDR3nt: TGTGCCAGCAGCTCACCGGAAGGGACTCTATTTGCAGATACGCAGTATTTT
CDR3aa: CASSSPEGTLFADTQYF
abundance: NA
j_gene: TRBJ2-3
d_gene: NA
v_gene: TRBV5-4

CDR3nt: TGTGCCAGCAGGTTGTGGGTCGGGTCCTACGAGCAGTACTTC
CDR3aa: CASRLWVGSYEQYF
abundance: NA
j_gene: TRBJ2-7
d_gene: NA
v_gene: TRBV27

CDR3nt: TGTGCCACCAGCAGAGGAGGGGGTACAGAGACCCAGTACTTC
CDR3aa: CATSRGGGTETQYF
abundance: NA
j_gene: TRBJ2-5
d_gene: NA
v_gene: TRBV15

CDR3nt: TGTGCCATCAGGGTTGGGACCGACGGGGGGACTGAAGCTTTCTTT
CDR3aa: CAIRVGTDGGTEAFF
abundance: NA
j_gene: TRBJ1-1
d_gene: NA
v_gene: TRBV10-3

CDR3nt: TGTGCCAGCAGCGCTGGACAGATCCTTTCCTACGAGCAGTACTTC
CDR3aa: CASSAGQILSYEQYF
abundance: few
j_gene: TRBJ2-7
d_gene: NA
v_gene: TRBV12-3/TRBV12-4

CDR3nt: TGTGCCAGCAGTTTAATAGGGTCCTGGACCCTAGGCACCATATATTTT
CDR3aa: CASSLIGSWTLGTIYF
abundance: few
j_gene: TRBJ1-3
d_gene: NA
v_gene: TRBV28

CDR3nt: TGTGCCACCAGCAGAGATTCGGACCGGGACTTCGGCACAGATACGCAGTATTTT
CDR3aa: CATSRDSDRDFGTDTQYF
abundance: NA
j_gene: TRBJ2-3
d_gene: NA
v_gene: TRBV15

CDR3nt: TGTGCCAGCGGGGGCCCGACAGGGGGCCGCAATCAGCCCCAGCATTTT
CDR3aa: CASGGPTGGRNQPQHF
abundance: few
j_gene: TRBJ1-5
d_gene: TRBD1
v_gene: TRBV2

CDR3nt: TGTGCCAGCAGTGAATCGGAGACTAAAGTCTACAATGAGCAGTTCTTC
CDR3aa: CASSESETKVYNEQFF
abundance: NA
j_gene: TRBJ2-1
d_gene: NA
v_gene: TRBV6-1

CDR3nt: TGTGCCAGCTCAACCGGGACAGGGGGCCAAGAGACCCAGTACTTC
CDR3aa: CASSTGTGGQETQYF
abundance: NA
j_gene: TRBJ2-5
d_gene: TRBD1
v_gene: TRBV18

CDR3nt: TGCAGTGCTAGACCTATAGCGGGAGGGAGCACAGATACGCAGTATTTT
CDR3aa: CSARPIAGGSTDTQYF
abundance: NA
j_gene: TRBJ2-3
d_gene: TRBD2
v_gene: TRBV20-1

CDR3nt: TGTGCCAGCAGTTTGGGGGCCAAAGAGACCCAGTACTTC
CDR3aa: CASSLGAKETQYF
abundance: few
j_gene: TRBJ2-5
d_gene: NA
v_gene: TRBV25-1

CDR3nt: TGTGCCAGCAGTTACGACAGGGTGAACACTGAAGCTTTCTTT
CDR3aa: CASSYDRVNTEAFF
abundance: once
j_gene: TRBJ1-1
d_gene: TRBD1
v_gene: TRBV6-2/TRBV6-3

CDR3nt: TGCAGTGCTAGAAAGGCTAGCGGGAACTCAGATACGCAGTATTTT
CDR3aa: CSARKASGNSDTQYF
abundance: few
j_gene: TRBJ2-3
d_gene: TRBD2
v_gene: TRBV20-1

CDR3nt: TGCAGTGCTAGGGAGTCAACGAACACCGGGGAGCTGTTTTTT
CDR3aa: CSARESTNTGELFF
abundance: NA
j_gene: TRBJ2-2
d_gene: NA
v_gene: TRBV20-1

CDR3nt: TGTGCCAGCAGTGTAATAGCGGGAGGCGGCCCAGATACGCAGTATTTT
CDR3aa: CASSVIAGGGPDTQYF
abundance: NA
j_gene: TRBJ2-3
d_gene: TRBD2
v_gene: TRBV2

CDR3nt: TGTGCCAGCAGAACAGCGGGAGGGCCAGGAGATACGCAGTATTTT
CDR3aa: CASRTAGGPGDTQYF
abundance: NA
j_gene: TRBJ2-3
d_gene: TRBD2
v_gene: TRBV5-4

CDR3nt: TGTGCCTCCCCGTCCGGGCGGGATCAACCCCAGCATTTT
CDR3aa: CASPSGRDQPQHF
abundance: few
j_gene: TRBJ1-5
d_gene: NA
v_gene: TRBV21-1

CDR3nt: TGCAGTGCTAGGGAAACAGGGGGCTATGGCTACACCTTC
CDR3aa: CSARETGGYGYTF
abundance: few
j_gene: TRBJ1-2
d_gene: TRBD1
v_gene: TRBV20-1

CDR3nt: TGTGCCATCAGTGTTGGGCGCCTACAAGAGACCCAGTACTTC
CDR3aa: CAISVGRLQETQYF
abundance: few
j_gene: TRBJ2-5
d_gene: NA
v_gene: TRBV10-3

CDR3nt: TGTGCCAGCAGCACTAGGGGGTCTCAAGATGGCTACACCTTC
CDR3aa: CASSTRGSQDGYTF
abundance: NA
j_gene: TRBJ1-2
d_gene: NA
v_gene: TRBV28

CDR3nt: TGTGCCAGCAGCCCTTCCTCCTACGAGCAGTACTTC
CDR3aa: CASSPSSYEQYF
abundance: NA
j_gene: TRBJ2-7
d_gene: NA
v_gene: TRBV7-8

CDR3nt: TGTGCCAGCAGCTTGGGGGGGCGGGAATACCACAATGAGCAGTTCTTC
CDR3aa: CASSLGGREYHNEQFF
abundance: NA
j_gene: TRBJ2-1
d_gene: NA
v_gene: TRBV5-4

CDR3nt: TGTGCCAGCAGCACTCGATCTCCCCAGCATTTT
CDR3aa: CASSTRSPQHF
abundance: NA
j_gene: TRBJ1-5
d_gene: NA
v_gene: TRBV28

CDR3nt: TGTGCCAGCTCACGGGACTGGATGGTGGAGACCCAGTACTTC
CDR3aa: CASSRDWMVETQYF
abundance: NA
j_gene: TRBJ2-5
d_gene: NA
v_gene: TRBV18

CDR3nt: TGTGCCACCAGCAGAGCTAGGGGCTCTGGGGCCAACGTCCTGACTTTC
CDR3aa: CATSRARGSGANVLTF
abundance: few
j_gene: TRBJ2-6
d_gene: NA
v_gene: TRBV15

CDR3nt: TGTGCCAGCAGTTTCCGGGCAGTTTATAATTCACCCCTCCACTTT
CDR3aa: CASSFRAVYNSPLHF
abundance: NA
j_gene: TRBJ1-6
d_gene: NA
v_gene: TRBV27

CDR3nt: TGTGCCAGCAGTGCTGCAGTCACTGAAGCTTTCTTT
CDR3aa: CASSAAVTEAFF
abundance: NA
j_gene: TRBJ1-1
d_gene: NA
v_gene: TRBV2

CDR3nt: TGTGCCAGCAGCGTAGGCCCACACGCTAACTATGGCTACACCTTC
CDR3aa: CASSVGPHANYGYTF
abundance: NA
j_gene: TRBJ1-2
d_gene: NA
v_gene: TRBV9

CDR3nt: TGTGCCAGCAGTTTCTCTCAGGTGAAGCAGTATTTT
CDR3aa: CASSFSQVKQYF
abundance: NA
j_gene: TRBJ2-3
d_gene: NA
v_gene: TRBV28

CDR3nt: TGCAGTGCTAGAGCGGAGCGGGAGGGCACGGAGACCCAGTACTTC
CDR3aa: CSARAEREGTETQYF
abundance: NA
j_gene: TRBJ2-5
d_gene: TRBD2
v_gene: TRBV20-1

CDR3nt: TGTGCCATCAGTTCCGGACTAGCGGGGGGATCCTACGAGCAGTACTTC
CDR3aa: CAISSGLAGGSYEQYF
abundance: NA
j_gene: TRBJ2-7
d_gene: TRBD2
v_gene: TRBV10-3

CDR3nt: TGTGCCAGCAGTTCTGTCTATGGCTACACCTTC
CDR3aa: CASSSVYGYTF
abundance: few
j_gene: TRBJ1-2
d_gene: NA
v_gene: TRBV28

CDR3nt: TGTGCCAGCCGATATGCTCCACAGGGACAAGAGACCCAGTACTTC
CDR3aa: CASRYAPQGQETQYF
abundance: once
j_gene: TRBJ2-5
d_gene: NA
v_gene: TRBV2

CDR3nt: TGTGCCAGCAAACCTAGCGGGTGGCGAGATACGCAGTATTTT
CDR3aa: CASKPSGWRDTQYF
abundance: NA
j_gene: TRBJ2-3
d_gene: TRBD2
v_gene: TRBV27

CDR3nt: TGCGCCAGCAGTCAATCGTCTAGGCTAAGGTACGAGCAGTACTTC
CDR3aa: CASSQSSRLRYEQYF
abundance: NA
j_gene: TRBJ2-7
d_gene: NA
v_gene: TRBV23-1

CDR3nt: TGCGCCAGCAGCCAACAGGGACTAGCGGGAGCTGGGGAGACCCAGTACTTC
CDR3aa: CASSQQGLAGAGETQYF
abundance: NA
j_gene: TRBJ2-5
d_gene: TRBD2
v_gene: TRBV4-1

CDR3nt: TGCAGCGTTAGATTTCAGGGGATGCGCACAGATACGCAGTATTTT
CDR3aa: CSVRFQGMRTDTQYF
abundance: few
j_gene: TRBJ2-3
d_gene: NA
v_gene: TRBV29-1

CDR3nt: TGTGCCAGCTCACCCGGACTAGCGGGAGTGGAGACCCAGTACTTC
CDR3aa: CASSPGLAGVETQYF
abundance: NA
j_gene: TRBJ2-5
d_gene: TRBD2
v_gene: TRBV18

CDR3nt: TGTGCCAGTAGTACAGGGACCGGGTACCACAGCAATCAGCCCCAGCATTTT
CDR3aa: CASSTGTGYHSNQPQHF
abundance: NA
j_gene: TRBJ1-5
d_gene: NA
v_gene: TRBV19

CDR3nt: TGTGCCATCAGGACCCAGGGCACACAAGAGACCCAGTACTTC
CDR3aa: CAIRTQGTQETQYF
abundance: NA
j_gene: TRBJ2-5
d_gene: NA
v_gene: TRBV10-3

CDR3nt: TGTGCCAGCAGTGAAGGACCGCCCGAGCATTTT
CDR3aa: CASSEGPPEHF
abundance: once
j_gene: TRBJ1-5
d_gene: NA
v_gene: TRBV6-1

CDR3nt: TGTGCCACCAGCAGACCTAGTGTCGTGAGCACAGATACGCAGTATTTT
CDR3aa: CATSRPSVVSTDTQYF
abundance: few
j_gene: TRBJ2-3
d_gene: NA
v_gene: TRBV15

CDR3nt: TGTGCCAGCTGCACCGACTTTGGTCGCCGGTGCACAGATACGCAGTATTTT
CDR3aa: CASCTDFGRRCTDTQYF
abundance: NA
j_gene: TRBJ2-3
d_gene: NA
v_gene: TRBV6-1

CDR3nt: TGTGCCAGCACCTCGACAGGAAAGGCCTTCTTC
CDR3aa: CASTSTGKAFF
abundance: few
j_gene: TRBJ1-2
d_gene: NA
v_gene: TRBV2

CDR3nt: TGCAGTGCTAGAGCGGGGACAGGCAATCAGCCCCAGCATTTT
CDR3aa: CSARAGTGNQPQHF
abundance: few
j_gene: TRBJ1-5
d_gene: TRBD1
v_gene: TRBV20-1